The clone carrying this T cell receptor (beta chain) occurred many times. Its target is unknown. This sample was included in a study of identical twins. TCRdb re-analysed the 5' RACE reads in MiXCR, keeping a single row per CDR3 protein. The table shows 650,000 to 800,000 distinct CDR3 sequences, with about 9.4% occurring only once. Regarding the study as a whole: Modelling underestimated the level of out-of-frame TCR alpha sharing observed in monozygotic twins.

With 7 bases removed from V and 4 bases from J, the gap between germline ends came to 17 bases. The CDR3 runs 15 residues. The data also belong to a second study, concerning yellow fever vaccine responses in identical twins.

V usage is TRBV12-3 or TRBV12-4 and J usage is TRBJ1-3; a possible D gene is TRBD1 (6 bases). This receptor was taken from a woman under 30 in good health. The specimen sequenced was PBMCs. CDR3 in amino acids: CASNPGRGRGNTIYF. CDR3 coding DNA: TGTGCCAGCAACCCCGGACGGGGGCGAGGAAACACCATATATTTT.